These 23 T cell receptor beta chains share one sample of origin, sequenced in a study of Graves' ophthalmopathy and Graves' hyperthyroidism (dated by TCRdb to about 2018). TCRdb shows the sequencer as Illumina HiSeq 2000. TCR beta CDR3 regions were amplified from RNA transcripts for repertoire sequencing. The first round of RT-PCR was done with HTBI primers and the Qiagen OneStep RT-PCR kit, and was followed by a second round of multiplex PCR, then size selection and purification. TCRdb passed the public sequencing reads through fastp at Q25 and MiXCR, retaining productive beta sequences. Merged by CDR3 protein, the rows form single entries marked with the most common genes and DNA. The sample data list roughly 380,000 distinct CDR3 sequences, and 15% of these were observed just once. The ten largest clones capture approximately 7% of the sample. Sequencing was carried out using peripheral blood. The receptors were sampled from a woman between 18 and 30 years old with stable Graves' hyperthyroidism. Donor details come from another sample of the same person, matched by shared clones.

This clonotype was observed a handful of times. V and J are TRBV19 and TRBJ2-5; 8 bases agree with TRBD1. Germline loops: CDR1 LNHDA, CDR2 SQIVND (reference sequence). The length of the CDR3 is 13 residues. V shed 6 bases, J shed 4 bases, and the junction held 4 bases outside the gene matches. The CDR3 here is CASRTTGGETQYF. In DNA form, the CDR3 reads TGTGCCAGTAGAACCACAGGGGGAGAGACCCAGTACTTC.

Ten or more counts support this clonotype. The V gene is TRBV7-8, the J gene TRBJ1-1, with TRBD1 as a possible D gene (5 bases). Between the trimmed V and J ends, which lost 4 bases and 5 bases, there was a span of 8 bases. The CDR3 runs to 12 residues. CDR1 and CDR2 (germline): SGHVS, FQNEAQ. The CDR3 DNA follows: TGTGCCAGCAGCTCCAGGGATACTGAAGCTTTCTTT. This encodes CASSSRDTEAFF.

This clonotype has only a few counts. This chain connects TRBV28 to TRBJ2-7; 9 bases agree with TRBD1. V gave up 3 bases and J gave up 4 bases; unmatched junction bases: 7. This CDR3 spans 15 amino acids. CDR1 is MDHEN and CDR2 is SYDVKM in the germline V gene. The CDR3 here is CASSLPGQGRYEQYF. The CDR3 coding sequence is TGTGCCAGCAGTTTGCCGGGACAGGGTCGGTACGAGCAGTACTTC.

The chain employs TRBV11-2 and TRBJ1-1, with unresolved D. V was pared by 0 bases and J by 9 bases, with 14 bases between. The germline gives CDR1 SGHAT, CDR2 FQNNGV. The CDR3 has 14 amino acids. CDR3 protein: CASSLESTTSKAFF. CDR3 sequence (DNA): TGTGCCAGCAGCTTAGAGTCTACGACAAGCAAAGCTTTCTTT.

The chain links TRBV6-2 or TRBV6-3 to TRBJ1-2, with 7 bases that match TRBD1. Trimming removed 6 bases from V and 5 bases from J; junction bases left unmatched: 3. From germline, CDR1 is MNHEY and CDR2 SVGEGT. CDR3 size: 12 residues. CDR3 residues: CASRPTGYGYTF. As DNA, the CDR3 is TGTGCCAGCAGACCGACAGGGTATGGCTACACCTTC.

This clonotype has at least ten counts. This sequence joins TRBV11-2 and TRBJ1-2; D possibly corresponds to TRBD1 (5 bases). The CDR3 is 14 amino acids. Germline V gene data show CDR1 as SGHAT and CDR2 as FQNNGV. V lost 5 bases and J lost 4, with 14 bases in between. Written as DNA, the CDR3 is TGTGCCAGCAGCCTAGCGGGGGAATCCTATGGCTACACCTTC. Amino acids: CASSLAGESYGYTF.

This clonotype was seen repeatedly, ten times or more. The gene calls are TRBV5-4 and TRBJ2-5; D perhaps matches TRBD1 (5 bases). Germline-derived CDR1 and CDR2 are SGHNT and YYREEE (reference sequence). V was cut by 7 bases and J by 1 base, with 17 bases left in between. CDR3 size: 15 residues. For the CDR3, the DNA is TGTGCCAGCGGGCACGTACAAAGGGGCCAAGAGACCCAGTACTTC. As protein: CASGHVQRGQETQYF.

This clonotype showed up many times. The chain couples TRBV12-5 to TRBJ1-2; 8 bases fit TRBD1. The ends lost 7 bases at V and 6 bases at J; junction bases unmatched: 10. Looked up from germline, CDR1 is LGHNT and CDR2 is FRNRAP. The CDR3 has 14 residues. CDR3 nucleotide sequence: TGTGCTAGTGCCCGAAATCCAGGGGGCCATGGCTACACCTTC. It encodes CASARNPGGHGYTF.

This clonotype was picked up many times. CDR3 loop: CASSTSRQDLNTGELFF. CDR3 nucleotides: TGTGCCAGCAGTACATCTCGACAGGATCTAAACACCGGGGAGCTGTTTTTT. V gene TRBV6-1 combines with J gene TRBJ2-2; possible D gene TRBD1, 6 bases. Germline V lookup: CDR1 MNHNS, CDR2 SASEGT. The CDR3 runs 17 residues. Trimming took 5 bases from V and 2 from J, leaving 18 bases between them.

This chain connects TRBV6-1 to TRBJ2-7; D is ambiguous. CDR1 MNHNS and CDR2 SASEGT come from the germline V gene. V dropped 7 bases and J dropped 4 bases, with 23 bases sitting between them. This CDR3 has 16 amino acids. CDR3 amino acids: CASNTIRAPLRYEQYF. In nucleotides, the CDR3 is TGTGCCAGCAATACCATCCGGGCCCCTCTCCGTTACGAGCAGTACTTC.

This clonotype has ten or more counts. V usage is TRBV6-1 and J usage is TRBJ1-1, with 7 bases aligning to TRBD1. CDR1 and CDR2 (germline): MNHNS, SASEGT. The length of the CDR3 is 16 residues. The trim removed 6 bases at V and 5 bases at J, leaving 15 bases unmatched. The CDR3: CASREGASGGVTEAFF. The CDR3 DNA is TGTGCCAGCAGGGAGGGGGCTTCTGGCGGTGTAACTGAAGCTTTCTTT.

This clonotype occurred many times. The V and J genes are TRBV5-1 and TRBJ2-5, with no clear D. This CDR3 region has 11 residues. V was trimmed by 7 bases and J by 1 base, leaving 5 bases between them. Germline V gene lookup returns CDR1 SGHRS and CDR2 YFSETQ. In nucleotides, the CDR3 is TGCGCCAGCGCTAGCCAAGAGACCCAGTACTTC. This translates into CASASQETQYF.

This clonotype has a count of ten or more. V usage is TRBV28 and J usage is TRBJ2-7; the match to TRBD1 covers 7 bases. This CDR3 spans 14 amino acids. J was trimmed by 2 bases and V by 6 bases; bases with no gene match: 7. The V gene's germline CDR1 is MDHEN and CDR2 SYDVKM. CDR3 DNA: TGTGCCAGCAGCGCCAGGACAGGAACCTACGAGCAGTACTTC. Translated: CASSARTGTYEQYF.

This clonotype was counted a few times. This chain links TRBV6-2 or TRBV6-3 with TRBJ1-1, with D possibly being TRBD1 (6 bases). Trimming removed 6 bases at V and 10 bases at J, with 18 bases between. The CDR3 runs to 13 residues. Germline V gene sequence: CDR1 MNHEY, CDR2 SVGEGT. The CDR3 DNA sequence: TGTGCCAGCAGAAGTCCCAGGGGCGTGGGAGCTTTCTTT. Its translation: CASRSPRGVGAFF.

This clonotype was seen many times. This sequence joins TRBV11-1 and TRBJ2-5, with 14 bases fitting TRBD2. CDR3 length equals 17 residues. Trimming removed 2 bases from V and 0 bases from J; junction bases left unmatched: 2. CDR1 SGHAT and CDR2 FQDESV come from the germline V gene (reference sequence). This CDR3 is CASSLRTSGGYQETQYF. In DNA, the CDR3 is TGTGCCAGCAGCTTACGGACTAGCGGGGGGTACCAAGAGACCCAGTACTTC.

This clonotype was counted many times. The genes are TRBV6-1 and TRBJ1-5; TRBD1 aligns across 7 bases. V lost 4 bases and J lost 2; bases outside the gene matches: 8. CDR3 length: 16 residues. Per the germline V gene, CDR1 is MNHNS and CDR2 is SASEGT. CDR3 sequence: CASSAFTGVGNQPQHF. In nucleotides, the CDR3 is TGTGCCAGCAGTGCGTTTACAGGGGTAGGCAATCAGCCCCAGCATTTT.

A few counts support this clonotype. The chain combines TRBV9 with TRBJ1-1; D ambiguous. Trimming stripped 0 bases from V and 4 bases from J, with 13 bases between. CDR1 and CDR2 (germline): SGDLS, YYNGEE. The length of the CDR3 is 15 residues. The CDR3 coding sequence is TGTGCCAGCAGCGTAGGGGCAAACTGGGGCACTGAAGCTTTCTTT. Its protein product is CASSVGANWGTEAFF.

This clonotype was seen ten or more times. CDR3 in amino acids: CASSRYAEAFF. As DNA, the CDR3 is TGTGCCAGCAGCCGGTATGCTGAAGCTTTCTTT. The V and J genes are TRBV12-3 or TRBV12-4 and TRBJ1-1; no definite D call. V was cut by 6 bases and J by 6 bases, with 8 bases left in between. This CDR3 contains 11 residues.

This clonotype was observed many times. This sequence joins TRBV6-5 and TRBJ1-6; 7 nucleotides align to TRBD1. This CDR3 contains 13 residues. After removal of 2 bases from V and 10 bases from J, the junction contained 2 bases not matched to a gene. Germline V lookup: CDR1 MNHEY, CDR2 SVGAGI. DNA for the CDR3: TGTGCCAGCAGTTACGGACAGGCGTCACCCCTCCACTTT. Translation: CASSYGQASPLHF.

Here the CDR3 reads CASSYSGGPLSEQYF. The CDR3 DNA is TGCGCCAGCAGCTATAGCGGGGGGCCCCTTAGTGAGCAGTACTTC. V gene TRBV5-1 combines with J gene TRBJ2-7; 10 bases map to TRBD2. Germline values: CDR1 SGHRS, CDR2 YFSETQ. The CDR3 contains 15 residues. The V segment lost 3 bases and the J segment 7 bases; nucleotides outside the gene matches: 10.

In this sample, this clonotype turned up many times. The rearrangement joins TRBV2 to TRBJ1-3; the D is unclear. This CDR3 contains 15 residues. The germline V and J ends were trimmed by 7 bases and 2 bases, with 15 bases remaining between them. Germline V gene data show CDR1 as SNHLY and CDR2 as FYNNEI. CDR3 protein: CASKEGGGTGNTIYF. CDR3 DNA sequence: TGTGCCAGCAAAGAAGGTGGAGGGACTGGAAACACCATATATTTT. The variable domain in full, completed from reference TRBV2 and TRBJ1-3, reads EPEVTQTPSHQVTQMGQEVILRCVPISNHLYFYWYRQILGQKVEFLVSFYNNEISEKSEIFDDQFSVERPDGSNFTLKIRSTKLEDSAMYFCASKEGGGTGNTIYFGEGSWLTVV.

V gene TRBV12-3 or TRBV12-4 combines with J gene TRBJ1-1; 7 nucleotides agree with TRBD1. Trimming cost V 6 bases and J 7 bases; bases outside gene matches: 5. CDR3 size: 12 residues. CDR3 sequence: CASRAGGGEAFF. The CDR3 DNA reads as TGTGCCAGCAGGGCAGGGGGGGGTGAAGCTTTCTTT.

V and J are TRBV18 and TRBJ2-5; possibly TRBD1 or TRBD2 for D (5 bases each). CDR3 length equals 12 residues. Germline V lookup: CDR1 KGHSH, CDR2 LQKENI. Trimming cost V 3 bases and J 5 bases, with 7 bases left between them. CDR3 coding DNA: TGTGCCAGCTCACCGGGGACGGAGACCCAGTACTTC. This translates into CASSPGTETQYF.